This TCR beta chain is drawn from a study of blood T cell repertoires in COVID-19. The length of the CDR3 is 15 residues. In germline, CDR1 is SGHTA, CDR2 FQGNSA. With 4 bases clipped from V and 5 bases from J, the junction kept 11 bases outside the gene matches. In the authors' workflow: Estimates of nucleated cell counts were drawn from the amplification of reference gene primers. Produced via immunoSEQ multiplex PCR; TCRdb's table is partial and in-frame only. V and J calls and clone size are those listed in that table; D and trimming were worked out from the DNA. Of over 50,000 clones listed, approximately 84% are singletons.

The specimen sequenced was peripheral blood. This receptor was obtained from a human donor with active or convalescent COVID-19. The donor label of this sample is uncertain. This sequence joins TRBV7-2 and TRBJ2-7; TRBD2 matches at 7 bases. This CDR3 reads CASSSPGGRVHEQYF. CDR3 DNA sequence: TGTGCCAGCAGCTCACCGGGAGGCCGCGTCCACGAGCAGTACTTC.